This T cell receptor (beta chain) originates from a study of vaccination and CD4 T cells after COVID-19 (dated by TCRdb to between 2021 and 2023). Broadly, across the study: Every convalescent patient had a positive nasal swab PCR test for SARS-CoV-2, with mild disease in under ten patients and severe disease in one. The spike-specific CD4+ TCR repertoire was compared before and after mRNA vaccination in approximately ten COVID-19 convalescent patients and a handful of infection-naive healthy vaccine recipients. Culture stimuli were overlapping spike peptide pools from SARS-CoV-2 and from the common cold coronaviruses HCoV-NL63, HCoV-OC43 and HCoV-229E. Control cultures used a CEFX viral epitope pool as positive control, an HIV-1 Nef peptide pool as negative control, or no peptide. Post-COVID blood samples from convalescent patients were collected a median of approximately 100 days after diagnosis, with a range of about 35 to 180 days. Post-vaccine blood samples were collected a median of approximately eleven weeks after the second vaccine dose, ranging from roughly 12 to 241 days. Participants received two doses of either the Pfizer-BioNTech BNT162b2 vaccine (n=8) or the Moderna mRNA-1273 vaccine (n=2). In the convalescent cohort there were six males and four females, among whom were two Hispanic individuals, seven Caucasians, two Asians and one multiracial person. Summary of the overall study and its limitations: Only a relatively small number of convalescent patients were included in the study, and early timepoints following natural infection were not analyzed. The median count of SARS-CoV-2-reactive clonotypes went up from approximately 20 after infection to about 40 after vaccination, although the change was not significant. Among convalescent patients, a median approximately 88% of the SARS-CoV-2-reactive clones seen after vaccination appeared only after vaccination, which suggests priming specific to the vaccine. Nearly all vaccine-specific clones in convalescent patients (304 of 307) were mono-reactive for SARS-CoV-2 spike rather than cross-reactive with common cold coronaviruses.

The library was prepared using PCR. TCR sequencing of DNA from cultured CD4+ T cells used the Oncomine TCR Beta short-read assay at the Johns Hopkins FTIC core. Genomic DNA was extracted from the cultured CD4+ T cells with the QIAamp micro DNA kit. The Oncomine TCR Beta libraries from cultured CD4+ T cells were pooled using unique dual indexes and then sequenced on an Illumina iSeq 100. As for the authors' bioinformatics: Non-productive sequences were removed, and CDR3s not starting with C, not ending with F or W, or shorter than 7 amino acids were discarded. Antigen-specific clonotypes were identified with the MANAFEST web application by comparing peptide-stimulated wells with reference and other culture wells. Positive clones required FDR below 0.05, an odds ratio above 5, and productive frequency above 0.1% in at least two of three replicate wells. A clonotype was classed as cross-reactive if the clonotype showed significant expansion both in SARS-CoV-2 spike wells and in at least one common cold coronavirus spike condition. Similarity between CDR3 sequences was evaluated in R version 3.6.1 using Levenshtein distances (stringdist) and unrooted phylogenetic trees (ape). TCRdb reprocessed the public reads (quality trimming at Q25 with fastp, clone calling with MiXCR) and kept in-frame beta chains. Each CDR3 protein gets just one entry, which takes the most common genes and DNA from the rows behind it. The V and J calls follow TCRdb's processing rather than the paper's. The sample profile shows 21,000 or so distinct CDR3 sequences; less than 75% of them were found once. Together, the top ten hold roughly 8.7% of the sample.

The CDR3 holds 12 amino acids from the cysteine to the phenylalanine. Only the CDR3 portion is preserved as DNA: 36 bases, with reading frame beginning at the first base. CDR1 and CDR2 (SGHTA, FQGNSA) derive from the germline V gene. V is reduced by 3 bases and J by 11 bases, leaving a spacing of 13 bases between them. The treatment or condition label corresponds to: roughly 10-day PBMC culture with coronavirus spike peptide pools or control peptides (ViraFEST assay). The ViraFEST assay was used in the study, in which antigen-specific T cells were expanded with peptide pools and expanded clonotypes were subsequently identified by TCR sequencing. The convalescent patients' positive SARS-CoV-2 PCR tests fell between March and December 2020, which was before the Alpha, Beta and Delta variants emerged in the United States. PBMCs were cultured at roughly 1.8 million per well in IMDM supplemented with approximately 5% human AB serum and around 10 IU/ml IL-2, with roughly 10 ug/ml peptide pools added. On days 3 and 7, half of the culture medium was replaced with fresh IL-2-containing medium. Once the cells had been in culture for about 10 days, the EasySep CD4+ T cell isolation kit was used to isolate CD4+ T cells by negative selection. Ficoll-Paque Plus gradient centrifugation was used to isolate PBMCs from whole blood, and the isolated PBMCs were then either used fresh or cryopreserved at -140C. Each culture condition was generally run in triplicate wells.

This clonotype was seen a few times. Its antigen has not been determined. No much larger clone exists at a distance of one base, and base qualities are not known. The V gene is TRBV7-2 and the J gene is TRBJ1-1, and perhaps TRBD1 as D gene, on 6 matching bases. The receptor's source is a human donor who had recovered from COVID-19. Input material: CD4+ T cells from blood, cultured in vitro. CDR3 reads: CASSLISGDAFF. The DNA reads as follows: TGTGCCAGCAGCTTGATCTCAGGGGATGCTTTCTTT.